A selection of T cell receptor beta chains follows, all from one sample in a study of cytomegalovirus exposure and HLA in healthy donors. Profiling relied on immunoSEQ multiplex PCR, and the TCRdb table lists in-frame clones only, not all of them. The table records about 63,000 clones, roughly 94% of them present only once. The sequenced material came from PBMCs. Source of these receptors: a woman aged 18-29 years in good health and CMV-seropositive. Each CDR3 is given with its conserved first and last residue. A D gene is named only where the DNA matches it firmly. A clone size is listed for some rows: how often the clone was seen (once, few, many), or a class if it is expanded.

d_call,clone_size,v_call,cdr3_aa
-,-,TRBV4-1,CASSQADSATNEKLFF
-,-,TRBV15,CATSRDVVGAARNTEAFF
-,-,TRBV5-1,CASSLIGDIQYF
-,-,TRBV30,CAWSVVLGAIYF
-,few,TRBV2,CASKSVRFGELFF
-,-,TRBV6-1,CASSPLSNNYGYTF
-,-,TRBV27,CASSHRNRETQYF
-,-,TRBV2,CASRGRGTSAIQYF
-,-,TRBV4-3,CASSQDRRVDTQYF
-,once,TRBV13,CASSGRDKPQYGYTF
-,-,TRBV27,CASSQQGPGELFF
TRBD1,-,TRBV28,CASSRTGGSYEQYF
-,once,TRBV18,CASSSREAETQYF
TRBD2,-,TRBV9,CASSAGTSKGDTQYF
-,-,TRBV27,CASMPPGSPRETQYF
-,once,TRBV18,CASSAGPKGPGDTGELFF
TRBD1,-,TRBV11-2,CASSPGQVLTDTQYF
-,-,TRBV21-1,CASSKEGTASSYNEQFF
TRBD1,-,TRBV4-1,CASSQGPTGDQPQHF
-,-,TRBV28,CASSLLSGSGNQPQHF
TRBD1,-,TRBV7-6,CASSLGRGTGHPNPNYGYTF
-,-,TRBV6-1,CASPGEGDGYTF
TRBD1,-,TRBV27,CASSPGQGTAFGYGYTF
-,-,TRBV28,CASSSFGPGQLNIQYF
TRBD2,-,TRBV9,CASSERLAQYNEQFF
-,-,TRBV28,CASSGGRTQGGYTF
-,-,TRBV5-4,CASSSYRTSGDTQYF
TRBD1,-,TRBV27,CASSLGTGEQFF
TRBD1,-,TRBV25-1,CASTPQGAGGANVLTF
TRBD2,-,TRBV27,CASSPGTSGWGSYNEQFF
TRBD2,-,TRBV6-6,CASSDSGGSTGELFF
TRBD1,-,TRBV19,CASEAGQFNSPLHF
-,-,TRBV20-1,CSARVGLDAFF
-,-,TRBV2,CASSLEPAKNIQYF
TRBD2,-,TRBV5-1,CASSLLAGQSRELFF
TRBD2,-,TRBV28,CASSWTSLNRVETQYF
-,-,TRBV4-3,CASSQAGNTEAFF
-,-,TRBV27,CASSLGAGAQPQHF
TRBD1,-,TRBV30,CAWSVRGRQPQHF
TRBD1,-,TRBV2,CARRDRVGTEAFF
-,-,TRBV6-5,CASSQNRGFAEQFF
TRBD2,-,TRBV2,CASLAGVRPGELFF
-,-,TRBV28,CASIPNLGTHTSTNEKLFF
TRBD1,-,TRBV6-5,CASSLRDSSYEQYF